Listed here are 11 T cell receptor beta chains from one sample, sequenced in a study of blood T cell repertoires in COVID-19 (dated by TCRdb to 2018 to 2021). The library was obtained by the immunoSEQ multiplex PCR assay. TCRdb obtained this table from immuneACCESS and retained in-frame rearrangements with V and J assigned. These tables miss some clones; where compared with another copy, unresolved V genes account for less than half of the shortfall, and the remainder is unexplained. For this sample there are 150,000 or so clones; more than 70% appear just once. Jointly, the top ten make up roughly 4% of the sample. The specimen was PBMCs or T cells enriched from blood (not recorded which). The origin of the receptors is a woman in her 50s in a cohort exposed to, infected with or recovered from COVID-19 (not recorded which).

This chain uses TRBV6-5 with TRBJ2-5; 7 nucleotides match TRBD2. This CDR3 is 14 amino acids long. With V trimmed by 5 bases and J by 2 bases, 5 bases remained unmatched. The germline CDR1 and CDR2 sequences are MNHEY and SVGAGI. DNA for the CDR3: TGTGCCAGCAGTCGCGGACTAGATCAAGAGACCCAGTACTTC. Protein sequence: CASSRGLDQETQYF.

In its sample, this clone was seen once. This rearrangement joins TRBV15 to TRBJ2-5, with TRBD1 matching 9 bases. The V and J ends lost 2 bases and 5 bases, in that order; junction bases with no gene match: 18. Germline assignment: CDR1 LNHNV and CDR2 YYDKDF (reference sequence). The CDR3 length is 19 residues. CDR3 sequence reads: CATSRSPTGGSVLGETQYF. The CDR3 bases are TGTGCCACCAGCAGATCGCCGACAGGGGGGTCCGTCCTGGGTGAGACCCAGTACTTC.

The genes are TRBV12-3 or TRBV12-4 and TRBJ1-1; D is ambiguous. V lost 3 bases, J lost 10 bases, and 15 bases lay in between. CDR3 length: 13 residues. CDR3 protein: CASSFGVRGRAFF. In DNA, the CDR3 is TGTGCCAGCAGTTTCGGGGTTAGAGGCCGAGCTTTCTTT.

V gene TRBV9 combines with J gene TRBJ2-3, with D tentatively TRBD2 (5 bases). The CDR3 sequence is 17 residues long. Trimming cost V 2 bases and J 3 bases, with 19 bases left between them. Looked up from germline, CDR1 is SGDLS and CDR2 is YYNGEE. As DNA, the CDR3 is TGTGCCAGCAGCGTTACTATAGGTGGAGGTAATACAGATACGCAGTATTTT. Residues: CASSVTIGGGNTDTQYF.

This sequence joins TRBV5-4 and TRBJ2-1; 10 bases fit TRBD1. There are 14 residues in the CDR3. The germline CDR1 and CDR2 sequences are SGHNT and YYREEE (reference sequence). V lost 3 bases to trimming and J lost 6 bases; unmatched junction nucleotides: 3. This chain's CDR3 is CASSSGTGVNEQFF. CDR3 nucleotide sequence: TGTGCCAGCAGCTCCGGGACAGGGGTCAATGAGCAGTTCTTC.

The chain is built from TRBV7-2 and TRBJ1-2; D unresolved. The germline CDR1 and CDR2 sequences are SGHTA and FQGNSA. CDR3 length: 16 residues. V dropped 0 bases and J dropped 6 bases, with 17 bases sitting between them. The CDR3 spells CASSLAKPRESNGYTF. CDR3 coding DNA: TGTGCCAGCAGCTTAGCCAAACCGCGGGAGTCTAATGGCTACACCTTC.

This rearrangement joins TRBV7-9 to TRBJ2-7, with D perhaps matching TRBD1 (6 bases). Germline-derived CDR1 and CDR2 are SEHNR and FQNEAQ (reference sequence). The CDR3 contains 14 residues. The V gene lost 1 base and the J gene lost 6 bases, with 13 bases spanning the gap. The CDR3 here is CASSLGRDKGEQYF. The CDR3 DNA is TGTGCCAGCAGCTTAGGCCGGGACAAGGGCGAGCAGTACTTC.

The J gene is TRBJ2-1, the V gene TRBV6-4, with 8 nucleotides matching TRBD2. With V trimmed by 3 bases and J by 4 bases, 5 bases remained unmatched. The CDR3 is made up of 15 amino acids. The V gene's germline CDR1 is MRHNA and CDR2 SNTAGT. The CDR3 region is CASSETGRGYNEQFF. Here the CDR3 DNA reads TGTGCCAGCAGTGAAACCGGGAGGGGATACAATGAGCAGTTCTTC.

This clone was observed a few times. The chain has TRBV3-1 (or the pseudogene TRBV3-2) and TRBJ1-5, with 9 bases identical to TRBD1. The CDR3 is 16 residues long. V lost 1 base to trimming and J lost 3 bases; unmatched junction nucleotides: 4. Per germline, CDR1 LGHDT and CDR2 YNNKEL (reference sequence). In DNA form, the CDR3 reads TGTGCCAGCAGCCAAGCCGGACAGGGGATCAATCAGCCCCAGCATTTT. It encodes CASSQAGQGINQPQHF.

The chain uses TRBV7-3 and TRBJ2-3; 7 bases map to TRBD2. Trimming took 5 bases from V and 1 from J; bases not matched to a gene: 6. Germline CDR1 SGHTA, CDR2 FQGTGA. This CDR3 spans 15 amino acids. This CDR3 reads CASSPGGGGTDTQYF. The CDR3 coding sequence is TGTGCCAGCAGCCCCGGCGGGGGTGGCACAGATACGCAGTATTTT.

In this sample, this clone turned up once. The CDR3 spells CASSQGGNQPQHF. The DNA for the CDR3 is TGTGCCAGCAGTCAGGGGGGCAATCAGCCCCAGCATTTT. The V and J genes are TRBV28 and TRBJ1-5, with 7 bases aligning to TRBD1. The CDR3 is made up of 13 amino acids. From germline, CDR1 is MDHEN and CDR2 SYDVKM. Trimming took 5 bases from V and 2 from J; bases not matched to a gene: 0.